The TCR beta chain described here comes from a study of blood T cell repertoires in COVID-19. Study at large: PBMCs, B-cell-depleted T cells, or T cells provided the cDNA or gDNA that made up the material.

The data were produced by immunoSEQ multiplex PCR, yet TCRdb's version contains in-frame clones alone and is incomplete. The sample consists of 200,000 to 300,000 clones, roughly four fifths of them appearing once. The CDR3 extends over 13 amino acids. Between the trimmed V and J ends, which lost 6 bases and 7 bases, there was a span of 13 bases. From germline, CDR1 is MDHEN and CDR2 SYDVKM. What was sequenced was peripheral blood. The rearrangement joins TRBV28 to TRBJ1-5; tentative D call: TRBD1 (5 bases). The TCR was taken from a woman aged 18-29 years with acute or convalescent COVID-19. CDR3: CASSRGLNQPQHF. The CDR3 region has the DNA TGTGCCAGCAGCCGGGGACTCAACCAGCCCCAGCATTTT.